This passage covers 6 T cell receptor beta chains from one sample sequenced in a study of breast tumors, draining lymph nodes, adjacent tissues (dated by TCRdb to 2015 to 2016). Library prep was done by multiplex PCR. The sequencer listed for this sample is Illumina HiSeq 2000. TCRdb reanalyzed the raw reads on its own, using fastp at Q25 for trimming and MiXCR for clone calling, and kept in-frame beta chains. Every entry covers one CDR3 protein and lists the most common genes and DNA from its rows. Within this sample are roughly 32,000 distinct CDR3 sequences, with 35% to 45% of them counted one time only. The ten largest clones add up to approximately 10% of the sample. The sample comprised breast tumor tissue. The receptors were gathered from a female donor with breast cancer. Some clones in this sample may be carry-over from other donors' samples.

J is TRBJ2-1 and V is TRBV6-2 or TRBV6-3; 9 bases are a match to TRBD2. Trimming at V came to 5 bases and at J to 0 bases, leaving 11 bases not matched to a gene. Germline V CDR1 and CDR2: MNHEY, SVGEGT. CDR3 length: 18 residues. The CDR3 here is CASSPSPSTSGSYNEQFF. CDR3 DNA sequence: TGTGCCAGCAGTCCGTCTCCCTCGACTAGCGGCTCCTACAATGAGCAGTTCTTC.

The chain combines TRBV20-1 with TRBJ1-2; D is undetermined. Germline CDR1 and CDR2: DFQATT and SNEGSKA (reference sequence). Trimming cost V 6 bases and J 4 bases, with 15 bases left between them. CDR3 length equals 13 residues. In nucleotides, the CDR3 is TGCAGTGCGGCCGGGGATCGAAGCTATGGCTACACCTTC. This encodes CSAAGDRSYGYTF.

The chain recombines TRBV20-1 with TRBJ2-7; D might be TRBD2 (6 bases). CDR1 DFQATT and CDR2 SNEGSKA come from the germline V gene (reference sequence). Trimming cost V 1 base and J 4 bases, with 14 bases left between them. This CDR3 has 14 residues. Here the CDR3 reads CSARVPSVRYEQYF. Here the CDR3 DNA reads TGCAGTGCTAGAGTGCCTAGCGTTAGATACGAGCAGTACTTC.

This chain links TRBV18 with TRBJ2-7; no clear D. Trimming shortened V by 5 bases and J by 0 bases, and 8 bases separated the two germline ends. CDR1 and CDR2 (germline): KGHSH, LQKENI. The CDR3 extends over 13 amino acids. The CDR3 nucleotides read TGTGCCAGCTCAACACTAAGCTCCTACGAGCAGTACTTC. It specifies CASSTLSSYEQYF. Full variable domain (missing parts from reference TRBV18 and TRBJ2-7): NAGVMQNPRHLVRRRGQEARLRCSPMKGHSHVYWYRQLPEEGLKFMVYLQKENIIDESGMPKERFSAEFPKEGPSILRIQQVVRGDSAAYFCASSTLSSYEQYFGPGTRLTVT.

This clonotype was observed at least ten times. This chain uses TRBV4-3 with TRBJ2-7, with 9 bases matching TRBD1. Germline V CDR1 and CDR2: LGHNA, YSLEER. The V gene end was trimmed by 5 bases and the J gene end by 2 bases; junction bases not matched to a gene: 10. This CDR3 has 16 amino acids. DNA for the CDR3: TGCGCCAGCAGCTATGTAGCGACAGGGGGGACCTACGAGCAGTACTTC. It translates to CASSYVATGGTYEQYF.

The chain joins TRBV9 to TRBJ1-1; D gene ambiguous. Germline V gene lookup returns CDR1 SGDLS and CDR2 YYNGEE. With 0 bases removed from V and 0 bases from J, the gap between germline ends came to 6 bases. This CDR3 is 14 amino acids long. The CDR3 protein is CASSVDPLNTEAFF. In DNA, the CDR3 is TGTGCCAGCAGCGTAGATCCCTTGAACACTGAAGCTTTCTTT.